Presented here are 28 T cell receptor beta chains from one specimen sequenced in a study of CD8 T cells in ankylosing spondylitis. Overall study results and limits: Within ankylosing spondylitis blood, a TCR beta motif made up of under 10 highly homologous variants appeared to be characteristic.

TCRdb independently ran MiXCR on the 5' RACE reads; one entry per CDR3 protein. The sample has 200,000 to 250,000 distinct CDR3 sequences, about 6.7% seen once. No antigen has been identified for these receptors. The sequenced material came from blood, either unsorted or a sorted T cell fraction (not recorded which). All receptors come from a male donor with ankylosing spondylitis.

The J gene is TRBJ1-6, the V gene TRBV11-2; no definite D call. In germline, CDR1 is SGHAT, CDR2 FQNNGV. The ends were cut back, 3 bases at V and 10 bases at J, with 7 bases in the middle. The length of the CDR3 is 12 residues. CDR3 amino acids: CASSFSGSPLHF. CDR3 DNA: TGTGCCAGCAGCTTCTCGGGCTCACCCCTCCACTTT.

There are many counts of this clonotype. The chain is built from TRBV9 and TRBJ2-5; D tentatively fits TRBD1 or TRBD2 (6 bases each). The CDR3 has 15 residues. Trimming left V 4 bases short and J 4 bases short, with 17 bases between. Per the germline V gene, CDR1 is SGDLS and CDR2 is YYNGEE. Written as DNA, the CDR3 is TGTGCCAGCAGCCCAGGAGGGGGAGGAACAGAGACCCAGTACTTC. Amino acid sequence: CASSPGGGGTETQYF.

Only a few counts were recorded for this clonotype. The V and J genes are TRBV18 and TRBJ2-1; 11 nucleotides align to TRBD1. V gave up 2 bases and J gave up 8 bases; unmatched junction bases: 8. The CDR3 has 16 amino acids. Germline V gives CDR1 KGHSH, CDR2 LQKENI. Here the CDR3 reads CASSPAGQGVWDEQFF. The CDR3 DNA is TGTGCCAGCTCACCAGCGGGACAGGGGGTTTGGGATGAGCAGTTCTTC.

This clonotype came up many times. V gene TRBV28 combines with J gene TRBJ2-3, with TRBD2 identical over 8 bases. The junction had 10 bases not matched to a gene; V was cut back by 7 bases and J by 4 bases. Per the germline V gene, CDR1 is MDHEN and CDR2 is SYDVKM. The CDR3 length is 15 residues. As DNA, the CDR3 is TGTGCCAGCACGTTTGGAGCGGGAGTACCAGATACGCAGTATTTT. It specifies CASTFGAGVPDTQYF.

This clonotype was seen ten or more times. This chain uses TRBV5-1 with TRBJ2-2; 10 nucleotides match TRBD2. The CDR3 runs 16 residues. V dropped 0 bases and J dropped 6; count of bases not matched to a gene: 5. Germline CDR1 SGHRS, CDR2 YFSETQ. The DNA of the CDR3 is TGCGCCAGCAGCTTGGGTATCCTAGCGGGAGCCGGGGAGCTGTTTTTT. It encodes CASSLGILAGAGELFF.

This clonotype occurred many times. This chain joins TRBV28 and TRBJ2-1, with a weak D call TRBD1 (5 bases). The germline V gene encodes CDR1 MDHEN and CDR2 SYDVKM. Trimming stripped 7 bases from V and 7 bases from J, with 11 bases between. CDR3 length equals 12 residues. The CDR3 protein is CASTDSVNEQFF. CDR3 sequence (DNA): TGTGCCAGCACTGACAGCGTGAATGAGCAGTTCTTC. Full variable domain (remainder filled in from reference TRBV28 and TRBJ2-1): DVKVTQSSRYLVKRTGEKVFLECVQDMDHENMFWYRQDPGLGLRLIYFSYDVKMKEKGDIPEGYSVSREKKERFSLILESASTNQTSMYLCASTDSVNEQFFGPGTRLTVL.

This clonotype was counted a few times. The V gene is TRBV29-1, the J gene TRBJ2-1; D possibly corresponds to TRBD2 (6 bases). Germline V gene sequence: CDR1 SQVTM, CDR2 ANQGSEA. V dropped 4 bases and J dropped 4 bases, with 11 bases sitting between them. The CDR3 runs to 13 residues. CDR3 in DNA: TGCAGCGTTGTAGGAGGGCCGTACAATGAGCAGTTCTTC. Translating gives CSVVGGPYNEQFF.

The sample holds many counts of this clonotype. The chain joins TRBV28 to TRBJ2-3; D is unresolved. The length of the CDR3 is 16 residues. The V gene lost 3 bases and the J gene lost 2 bases, with 15 bases spanning the gap. The germline V gene has CDR1 MDHEN and CDR2 SYDVKM. CDR3 coding DNA: TGTGCCAGCAGTTTCTTATCGGTCCTCTCCACAGATACGCAGTATTTT. Amino acid sequence: CASSFLSVLSTDTQYF.

Many counts were recorded for this clonotype. The chain recombines TRBV20-1 with TRBJ2-1; 9 bases are shared with TRBD2. CDR1 is DFQATT and CDR2 is SNEGSKA in the germline V gene (reference sequence). This CDR3 contains 14 residues. V shed 3 bases, J shed 2 bases, and the junction held 2 bases outside the gene matches. The DNA for the CDR3 is TGCAGTGCTAGGTCTAGCGGGGCCTACAATGAGCAGTTCTTC. Amino acids: CSARSSGAYNEQFF.

This clonotype showed up many times. The CDR3 protein is CASSQDDNEQYF. The CDR3 DNA is TGTGCCAGCAGCCAAGATGACAACGAGCAGTACTTC. The V and J genes are TRBV3-1 and TRBJ2-7; D ambiguous. The CDR3 sequence is 12 residues long. CDR1 is LGHDT, CDR2 YNNKEL, per germline (reference sequence). Trimming pared 0 bases from V and 5 bases from J, leaving 5 bases between.

This clonotype came up many times. The gene calls are TRBV9 and TRBJ1-1; no firm D call. V was cut by 4 bases and J by 4 bases, with 8 bases left in between. Germline values: CDR1 SGDLS, CDR2 YYNGEE. The CDR3 length is 12 residues. The CDR3 DNA follows: TGTGCCAGCAGCTCAGCAGGCACTGAAGCTTTCTTT. Translation: CASSSAGTEAFF.

Ten or more counts support this clonotype. The gene calls are TRBV4-2 and TRBJ2-1; 8 bases are shared with TRBD2. The V gene's germline CDR1 is LGHNA and CDR2 YNFKEQ. The CDR3 sequence is 16 residues long. V dropped 1 base and J dropped 3; count of bases not matched to a gene: 5. CDR3 coding DNA: TGTGCCAGCAGCCAAGGAAAGGGGACTAGCTACAATGAGCAGTTCTTC. Translated: CASSQGKGTSYNEQFF.

This clonotype has ten or more counts. This chain connects TRBV5-1 to TRBJ1-2; possible D gene TRBD1, 5 bases. From germline, CDR1 is SGHRS and CDR2 YFSETQ. With 1 base removed from V and 14 bases from J, the gap between germline ends came to 15 bases. CDR3 length: 12 amino acids. The CDR3 region has the DNA TGCGCCAGCAGCTTGATGGGGACTGAAGGAACCTTC. Its protein is CASSLMGTEGTF. Full variable domain (missing parts from reference TRBV5-1 and TRBJ1-2): KAGVTQTPRYLIKTRGQQVTLSCSPISGHRSVSWYQQTPGQGLQFLFEYFSETQRNKGNFPGRFSGRQFSNSRSEMNVSTLELGDSALYLCASSLMGTEGTFGSGTRLTVV.

The V and J genes are TRBV7-9 and TRBJ1-2; no definite D call. From germline, CDR1 is SEHNR and CDR2 FQNEAQ (reference sequence). Trimming shortened V by 0 bases and J by 1 base, and 15 bases separated the two germline ends. This CDR3 is built from 17 residues. As DNA, the CDR3 is TGTGCCAGCAGCTTAGCAGCCATAGCCCGCGTTAACTATGGCTACACCTTC. Translation gives CASSLAAIARVNYGYTF.

This clonotype was counted at least ten times. V and J are TRBV7-8 and TRBJ2-3; the D gene is possibly TRBD1 (5 bases). The germline V and J ends were trimmed by 3 bases and 5 bases, with 12 bases remaining between them. The CDR3 sequence is 14 residues long. The V gene's germline CDR1 is SGHVS and CDR2 FQNEAQ. This CDR3 is CASSFQGRRDTQYF. DNA of the CDR3: TGTGCCAGCAGCTTCCAGGGCAGGAGAGATACGCAGTATTTT.

This clonotype was seen at least ten times. The chain carries TRBV10-3 and TRBJ2-2, with D possibly being TRBD1 (5 bases). The germline gives CDR1 ENHRY, CDR2 SYGVKD. Between the trimmed V and J ends, which lost 9 bases and 1 base, there was a span of 9 bases. The CDR3 contains 13 residues. CDR3 sequence reads: CAIFTGNTGELFF. For the CDR3, the DNA is TGTGCCATATTCACAGGGAACACCGGGGAGCTGTTTTTT.

This clonotype came up many times. This chain uses TRBV27 with TRBJ1-1; 8 positions match TRBD1. Germline CDR1 MNHEY, CDR2 SMNVEV (reference sequence). CDR3 length: 16 residues. V was pared by 0 bases and J by 3 bases, with 6 bases of the junction left unmatched. Written as DNA, the CDR3 is TGTGCCAGCAGTTTATCGGGAGGGACAGGCGACACTGAAGCTTTCTTT. Amino acids: CASSLSGGTGDTEAFF.

This clonotype was seen only a few times. The V gene is TRBV5-5, the J gene TRBJ2-2; 11 bases match TRBD1. In germline, CDR1 is SGHKS, CDR2 YYEKEE (reference sequence). The length of the CDR3 is 18 residues. After removal of 3 bases from V and 0 bases from J, the junction contained 7 bases not matched to a gene. CDR3 protein: CASSSQRDRGANTGELFF. CDR3 sequence (DNA): TGTGCCAGCAGCTCTCAGCGGGACAGGGGGGCGAACACCGGGGAGCTGTTTTTT.

Many counts were recorded for this clonotype. The chain employs TRBV29-1 and TRBJ2-7; TRBD1 matches at 11 bases. Unmatched junction bases numbered 5, after V lost 7 bases and J lost 6 bases. CDR3 length: 12 amino acids. Looked up from germline, CDR1 is SQVTM and CDR2 is ANQGSEA. CDR3 loop: CSAGQGAFEQYF. The CDR3, as DNA: TGCAGCGCCGGACAGGGGGCTTTCGAGCAGTACTTC.

This clonotype was found many times. The chain combines TRBV25-1 with TRBJ1-4; possible D gene TRBD1, 5 bases. The V end lost 4 bases, the J end lost 6 bases, and 6 bases lay between the germline ends. The V gene's germline CDR1 is MGHDK and CDR2 SYGVNS. The CDR3 is 12 amino acids. The CDR3 reads CASSAGDEKLFF. The CDR3 nucleotides read TGTGCCAGCAGTGCGGGGGATGAAAAACTGTTTTTT.

V gene TRBV5-6 combines with J gene TRBJ1-2; D remains ambiguous. This CDR3 is 13 amino acids long. Germline V gives CDR1 SGHDT, CDR2 YYEEEE. Trimming removed 4 bases from V and 4 bases from J, with 11 bases in between. For the CDR3, the DNA is TGTGCCAGCAGCCGAACCGCAGTCTATGGCTACACCTTC. Its translation: CASSRTAVYGYTF.

This clonotype was seen many times. This chain joins TRBV7-9 and TRBJ1-1; TRBD1 is a possible D gene (5 bases). CDR3 size: 14 residues. Germline V gene lookup returns CDR1 SEHNR and CDR2 FQNEAQ (reference sequence). V dropped 5 bases and J dropped 1 base, with 11 bases sitting between them. CDR3 coding DNA: TGTGCCAGCAGCCTTGGGACCTGGAACACTGAAGCTTTCTTT. As protein: CASSLGTWNTEAFF.

This clonotype was observed at least ten times. The CDR3 nucleotides read TGTGCCAGCAGCCAAGATTTGGGGGAGCAGACCCAGTACTTC. The encoded protein is CASSQDLGEQTQYF. The rearrangement uses TRBV14 and TRBJ2-5; D may correspond to TRBD1 or TRBD2 (5 bases each). The CDR3 consists of 14 residues. Trimming removed 0 bases at V and 6 bases at J, with 11 bases between. Germline V gene sequence: CDR1 SGHDN, CDR2 FVKESK.

The table lists this clonotype with many counts. J is TRBJ2-1 and V is TRBV7-9, with TRBD2 matching 8 bases. The CDR3 has 17 residues. V gave up 8 bases and J gave up 8 bases; unmatched junction bases: 20. Looked up from germline, CDR1 is SEHNR and CDR2 is FQNEAQ (reference sequence). The CDR3 coding sequence is TGTGCCAGCGCAGCGACCGTGGTGAGCGGGAGTATGGATGAGCAGTTCTTC. Its translation is CASAATVVSGSMDEQFF. Combining the CDR3 with reference TRBV7-9 and TRBJ2-1 gives the whole variable domain DTGVSQNPRHKITKRGQNVTFRCDPISEHNRLYWYRQTLGQGPEFLTYFQNEAQLEKSRLLSDRFSAERPKGSFSTLEIQRTEQGDSAMYLCASAATVVSGSMDEQFFGPGTRLTVL.

This chain connects TRBV29-1 to TRBJ2-3, with TRBD1 matching over 12 bases. CDR1 is SQVTM, CDR2 ANQGSEA, per germline. The V gene end was trimmed by 7 bases and the J gene end by 6 bases; junction bases not matched to a gene: 2. CDR3 length: 12 residues. This chain's CDR3 is CSDGTGGDTQYF. CDR3 nucleotide sequence: TGCAGCGACGGGACAGGGGGCGATACGCAGTATTTT.

This clonotype was recorded many times. The genes are TRBV6-5 and TRBJ2-6; D is perhaps TRBD2 (6 bases). V lost 4 bases, J lost 2 bases, and 9 bases lay in between. The CDR3 covers 15 residues. CDR1 MNHEY and CDR2 SVGAGI come from the germline V gene. This chain's CDR3 is CASSSEGTGANVLTF. The DNA of the CDR3 is TGTGCCAGCAGTTCGGAGGGAACTGGGGCCAACGTCCTGACTTTC.

This clonotype was detected ten times or more. V is TRBV5-1 and J is TRBJ1-1; D is ambiguous. Germline CDR1 SGHRS, CDR2 YFSETQ. The CDR3 covers 14 residues. Trimming left V 4 bases short and J 2 bases short, with 12 bases between. Written as DNA, the CDR3 is TGCGCCAGCAGCCCCCGGGGAGGAAACACTGAAGCTTTCTTT. This translates into CASSPRGGNTEAFF. Full variable domain (missing parts from reference TRBV5-1 and TRBJ1-1): KAGVTQTPRYLIKTRGQQVTLSCSPISGHRSVSWYQQTPGQGLQFLFEYFSETQRNKGNFPGRFSGRQFSNSRSEMNVSTLELGDSALYLCASSPRGGNTEAFFGQGTRLTVV.

The sample holds many counts of this clonotype. The chain recombines TRBV27 with TRBJ1-2, with D hard to call. With 5 bases removed from V and 7 bases from J, the gap between germline ends came to 14 bases. The CDR3 length is 13 residues. Germline V gene lookup returns CDR1 MNHEY and CDR2 SMNVEV (reference sequence). The CDR3 DNA is TGTGCCAGCAGTCCCACCGGAAGGGCTGGCTACACCTTC. As protein: CASSPTGRAGYTF.